What follows are 26 T cell receptor beta chains derived from one specimen sequenced in a study of T cells in Graves' hyperthyroidism and ophthalmopathy. What was amplified from RNA transcripts were TCR beta CDR3 regions. A set of HTBI primers served as the primers for a first-round RT-PCR of the TCR CDR3. TCRdb fed the multiplex PCR reads into MiXCR, producing one record per CDR3 protein. The sample has approximately 400,000 distinct CDR3 sequences, approximately 25% seen once. The sample consisted of blood. These receptors came from a man aged 50 or older with Graves' hyperthyroidism.

This clonotype has more than one count but fewer than ten. The chain combines TRBV18 with TRBJ2-1, with D possibly matching TRBD2 (6 bases). The ends were cut back, 3 bases at V and 7 bases at J, with 22 bases in the middle. CDR3 length: 17 amino acids. The germline V gene has CDR1 KGHSH and CDR2 LQKENI. The CDR3 here is CASSPRERGGYNNEQFF. In DNA, the CDR3 is TGTGCCAGCTCACCCCGGGAGAGGGGAGGTTACAATAATGAGCAGTTCTTC.

Many counts were recorded for this clonotype. The V and J genes are TRBV5-1 and TRBJ2-7; 7 positions agree with TRBD2. V shed 5 bases, J shed 3 bases, and the junction held 8 bases outside the gene matches. Germline V gives CDR1 SGHRS, CDR2 YFSETQ. The CDR3 covers 14 residues. CDR3 sequence: CASSGGVGLYEQYF. The CDR3 coding sequence is TGCGCCAGCAGTGGGGGGGTTGGCCTCTACGAGCAGTACTTC. The whole variable domain, filled in from reference TRBV5-1 and TRBJ2-7, reads KAGVTQTPRYLIKTRGQQVTLSCSPISGHRSVSWYQQTPGQGLQFLFEYFSETQRNKGNFPGRFSGRQFSNSRSEMNVSTLELGDSALYLCASSGGVGLYEQYFGPGTRLTVT.

This sequence joins TRBV3-1 and TRBJ2-2; 8 bases match TRBD2. With 7 bases clipped from V and 6 bases from J, the junction kept 7 bases outside the gene matches. The CDR3 is 14 amino acids. Germline V CDR1 and CDR2: LGHDT, YNNKEL (reference sequence). CDR3 nucleotides: TGTGCCAGCACGGTCCGGGAGGGCTCCGGGGAGCTGTTTTTT. Encoded protein: CASTVREGSGELFF.

A word on this clonotype: This may be a read error, as it is one base from a much larger clone. This sequence joins TRBV3-1 and TRBJ1-1; D remains ambiguous. CDR3 length: 11 amino acids. V gave up 3 bases and J gave up 10 bases, with 9 bases separating them. CDR1 LGHDT and CDR2 YNNKEL come from the germline V gene (reference sequence). The CDR3 is CASSQANVAFF. The CDR3 DNA reads TGTGCCAGCAGCCAGGCTAATGTAGCTTTCTTT.

About this clonotype: A read error may be the cause here, since a much bigger clone is one base away. The chain employs TRBV11-2 and TRBJ2-7, with TRBD2 matching 7 bases. In germline, CDR1 is SGHAT, CDR2 FQNNGV. This CDR3 has 18 amino acids. For the CDR3, the DNA is TGTGCCAACAGCTCCCCATTGTCGGTCGGGACTAAATCCTACGAGCAGTACTTC. It specifies CANSSPLSVGTKSYEQYF.

This clonotype was seen a few times. The chain recombines TRBV5-5 with TRBJ2-5; tentative D call: TRBD2 (6 bases). CDR1 is SGHKS, CDR2 YYEKEE, per germline (reference sequence). The CDR3 sequence is 15 residues long. V lost 0 bases and J 7 bases, leaving 16 bases between the germline ends. This CDR3 is CASSLDAASGVTQYF. The CDR3 nucleotides read TGTGCCAGCAGCTTGGATGCAGCGTCGGGAGTGACCCAGTACTTC.

This clonotype turned up a few times. The chain joins TRBV7-9 to TRBJ2-1; D is perhaps TRBD1 or TRBD2 (5 bases each). Trimming stripped 5 bases from V and 0 bases from J, with 14 bases between. Germline-derived CDR1 and CDR2 are SEHNR and FQNEAQ (reference sequence). There are 16 residues in the CDR3. CDR3 sequence reads: CASSGGPGSSYNEQFF. The CDR3 bases are TGTGCCAGCAGCGGGGGTCCTGGGAGCTCCTACAATGAGCAGTTCTTC.

The chain combines TRBV27 with TRBJ2-6; D is undetermined. The CDR3 contains 16 residues. Trimming stripped 2 bases from V and 0 bases from J, with 8 bases between. Germline assignment: CDR1 MNHEY and CDR2 SMNVEV (reference sequence). The CDR3 region is CASSLRPSSGANVLTF. CDR3 nucleotides: TGTGCCAGCAGTTTAAGGCCAAGCTCTGGGGCCAACGTCCTGACTTTC. Variable domain in full (rest from reference TRBV27 and TRBJ2-6): EAQVTQNPRYLITVTGKKLTVTCSQNMNHEYMSWYRQDPGLGLRQIYYSMNVEVTDKGDVPEGYKVSRKEKRNFPLILESPSPNQTSLYFCASSLRPSSGANVLTFGAGSRLTVL.

This chain connects TRBV27 to TRBJ2-3; 14 nucleotides agree with TRBD2. Germline values: CDR1 MNHEY, CDR2 SMNVEV (reference sequence). V was pared by 4 bases and J by 5 bases, with 8 bases of the junction left unmatched. This CDR3 is 17 amino acids long. DNA of the CDR3: TGTGCCAGCAGTTCCAGACTAGCGGGAGGGCTGAAAGATACGCAGTATTTT. This gives the protein CASSSRLAGGLKDTQYF.

This clonotype was detected a few times. V is TRBV5-5 and J is TRBJ2-3; TRBD2 matches at 7 bases. Germline assignment: CDR1 SGHKS and CDR2 YYEKEE (reference sequence). Trimming at V came to 5 bases and at J to 5 bases, leaving 11 bases not matched to a gene. The CDR3 length is 15 residues. The DNA of the CDR3 is TGTGCCAGCAGTGGGGGGGGGTCGTCGCGAGATACGCAGTATTTT. Its translation is CASSGGGSSRDTQYF.

Concerning this clonotype itself: Since a much larger clone is just one base distant, this may be a read error. Here the CDR3 DNA reads TGTGCCAGCAGTTACGGGCGCACCCCCCGCAAGCAGTACTTC. This gives the protein CASSYGRTPRKQYF. This chain connects TRBV6-5 to TRBJ2-7; D is unresolved. V gave up 2 bases and J gave up 8 bases, with 16 bases separating them. CDR1 is MNHEY, CDR2 SVGAGI, per germline. The CDR3 has 14 amino acids.

This clonotype was observed at least ten times. The J gene is TRBJ1-1, the V gene TRBV5-1; TRBD1 might be the D (6 bases). CDR1 and CDR2 (germline): SGHRS, YFSETQ. V dropped 2 bases and J dropped 4 bases, with 18 bases sitting between them. The CDR3 has 16 residues. The CDR3: CASSLHPIEGGTEAFF. In DNA, the CDR3 is TGCGCCAGCAGCTTACACCCAATTGAGGGGGGCACTGAAGCTTTCTTT.

This clonotype was recorded a few times. The chain has TRBV20-1 and TRBJ2-7, with D perhaps matching TRBD2 (6 bases). V was trimmed by 1 base and J by 3 bases, leaving 13 bases between them. The CDR3 is made up of 14 amino acids. Germline CDR1 and CDR2: DFQATT and SNEGSKA (reference sequence). Written as DNA, the CDR3 is TGCAGTGCTAGAGTCTGGGACTGGGACTACGAGCAGTACTTC. This encodes CSARVWDWDYEQYF.

The CDR3: CASSSALGLTDTQYF. The CDR3 bases are TGTGCCAGCAGTTCGGCCCTAGGACTCACAGATACGCAGTATTTT. The chain carries TRBV6-1 and TRBJ2-3, with D possibly TRBD2 on 5 matching bases. The CDR3 sequence is 15 residues long. V was cut by 5 bases and J by 2 bases, with 14 bases left in between. The germline CDR1 and CDR2 sequences are MNHNS and SASEGT.

This clonotype turned up a few times. This chain joins TRBV18 and TRBJ2-2; possible D gene TRBD1, 6 bases. This CDR3 is 14 amino acids long. The V end lost 3 bases, the J end lost 4 bases, and 9 bases lay between the germline ends. Germline loops: CDR1 KGHSH, CDR2 LQKENI. The CDR3 DNA reads TGTGCCAGCTCACCCCAAGGGGGCACCGGGGAGCTGTTTTTT. Translating gives CASSPQGGTGELFF.

The V gene is TRBV7-9, the J gene TRBJ1-1; D gene ambiguous. The germline V gene has CDR1 SEHNR and CDR2 FQNEAQ (reference sequence). V lost 1 base to trimming and J lost 1 base, with 10 bases between them. This CDR3 has 15 residues. CDR3 nucleotide sequence: TGTGCCAGCAGCTTAGGAAGCTCGGAGAACACTGAAGCTTTCTTT. Translated, it gives CASSLGSSENTEAFF.

This rearrangement joins TRBV20-1 to TRBJ2-5; no reliable D call. The CDR3 contains 12 residues. CDR1 is DFQATT and CDR2 is SNEGSKA in the germline V gene (reference sequence). Trimming left V 6 bases short and J 5 bases short, with 13 bases between. In DNA form, the CDR3 reads TGCAGTGCGAGGACCGCAGCGGAGACCCAGTACTTC. Amino acid sequence: CSARTAAETQYF.

This clonotype was detected only a few times. The V gene is TRBV6-1, the J gene TRBJ2-1; D is perhaps TRBD1 (5 bases). V lost 0 bases, J lost 0 bases, and 18 bases lay in between. CDR1 MNHNS and CDR2 SASEGT come from the germline V gene. CDR3 length: 19 amino acids. The DNA for the CDR3 is TGTGCCAGCAGTGAAGCGTATGGGGCAGCAACCCTCTCCTACAATGAGCAGTTCTTC. It specifies CASSEAYGAATLSYNEQFF.

The gene calls are TRBV18 and TRBJ2-1; 16 nucleotides line up with TRBD2. The V gene's germline CDR1 is KGHSH and CDR2 LQKENI. Trimming took 6 bases from V and 10 from J; bases not matched to a gene: 12. The CDR3 length is 17 residues. DNA for the CDR3: TGTGCCAGCTCCACCAGGGGACTAGCGGGAGGGGCGCACGAGCAGTTCTTC. Its protein is CASSTRGLAGGAHEQFF. Full variable domain (rest looked up from reference TRBV18 and TRBJ2-1): NAGVMQNPRHLVRRRGQEARLRCSPMKGHSHVYWYRQLPEEGLKFMVYLQKENIIDESGMPKERFSAEFPKEGPSILRIQQVVRGDSAAYFCASSTRGLAGGAHEQFFGPGTRLTVL.

The chain carries TRBV20-1 and TRBJ2-1; the match to TRBD2 covers 10 bases. The CDR3 contains 11 residues. The trim removed 6 bases at V and 10 bases at J, leaving 3 bases unmatched. The germline V gene encodes CDR1 DFQATT and CDR2 SNEGSKA (reference sequence). The CDR3 nucleotides are TGCAGTGCAGGTAGCGGGAGGGAGCAGTTCTTC. This sequence encodes CSAGSGREQFF.

This clonotype has more than one count but fewer than ten. The V call is TRBV7-9, the J call TRBJ2-7; tentative D call: TRBD2 (5 bases). The CDR3 totals 14 residues. V dropped 0 bases and J dropped 9 bases, with 15 bases sitting between them. Germline lookup yields CDR1 SEHNR and CDR2 FQNEAQ (reference sequence). The CDR3 nucleotides read TGTGCCAGCAGCTTAGCGGGAGACTCAAACGGGCAGTACTTC. This gives the protein CASSLAGDSNGQYF. Supplemented by reference TRBV7-9 and TRBJ2-7, the full variable domain reads DTGVSQNPRHKITKRGQNVTFRCDPISEHNRLYWYRQTLGQGPEFLTYFQNEAQLEKSRLLSDRFSAERPKGSFSTLEIQRTEQGDSAMYLCASSLAGDSNGQYFGPGTRLTVT.

The V call is TRBV20-1, the J call TRBJ1-2; unclear D gene. The CDR3 length is 11 residues. V was trimmed by 6 bases and J by 6 bases, leaving 11 bases between them. Germline loops: CDR1 DFQATT, CDR2 SNEGSKA (reference sequence). The CDR3 sequence: CSASPQDGYTF. CDR3 DNA: TGCAGTGCCAGTCCCCAGGATGGCTACACCTTC.

The chain joins TRBV28 to TRBJ2-7, with D unclear. Germline assignment: CDR1 MDHEN and CDR2 SYDVKM. V was pared by 3 bases and J by 2 bases, with 8 bases between. CDR3 length equals 13 residues. CDR3 loop: CASSFRVTYEQYF. For the CDR3, the DNA is TGTGCCAGCAGTTTTCGAGTAACCTACGAGCAGTACTTC.

The rearrangement joins TRBV4-2 to TRBJ2-5, with 9 nucleotides matching TRBD2. J gave up 1 base and V 1 base, and 4 bases lay outside the gene matches. The CDR3 is made up of 16 amino acids. Germline V gives CDR1 LGHNA, CDR2 YNFKEQ. This CDR3 reads CASSQGLAAIQETQYF. For the CDR3, the DNA is TGTGCCAGCAGCCAAGGACTAGCGGCGATCCAAGAGACCCAGTACTTC.

This clonotype came up many times. The chain carries TRBV2 and TRBJ2-3, with TRBD2 as a possible D gene (5 bases). Per the germline V gene, CDR1 is SNHLY and CDR2 is FYNNEI. V lost 3 bases to trimming and J lost 8 bases, with 15 bases between them. CDR3 length equals 14 residues. CDR3 in DNA: TGTGCCAGCAGTGACCACGGAGGTGTGGCTACGCAGTATTTT. This translates into CASSDHGGVATQYF. Full variable domain (missing parts from reference TRBV2 and TRBJ2-3): EPEVTQTPSHQVTQMGQEVILRCVPISNHLYFYWYRQILGQKVEFLVSFYNNEISEKSEIFDDQFSVERPDGSNFTLKIRSTKLEDSAMYFCASSDHGGVATQYFGPGTRLTVL.

In this sample, this clonotype turned up a few times. The chain joins TRBV5-1 to TRBJ2-5, with TRBD2 matching over 14 bases. This CDR3 is 17 amino acids long. Trimming cost V 4 bases and J 2 bases; bases outside gene matches: 7. Germline CDR1 and CDR2: SGHRS and YFSETQ. CDR3 residues: CASSLGLAGVFQETQYF. CDR3 in DNA: TGCGCCAGCAGCCTGGGACTAGCGGGAGTTTTTCAAGAGACCCAGTACTTC. Together with reference TRBV5-1 and TRBJ2-5, the CDR3 gives the full variable domain: KAGVTQTPRYLIKTRGQQVTLSCSPISGHRSVSWYQQTPGQGLQFLFEYFSETQRNKGNFPGRFSGRQFSNSRSEMNVSTLELGDSALYLCASSLGLAGVFQETQYFGPGTRLLVL.